This T cell receptor beta chain was obtained from a study of blood T cell repertoires in COVID-19. Adults between roughly 18 and 95 years of age took part from more than 20 US areas. Repertoires were generated with immunoSEQ multiplex PCR, while TCRdb's copy carries only in-frame clones and drops some. The top ten hold about 16% of the sample, which has under 300,000 clones, 70% to 90% seen once. The sequenced sample consisted of PBMCs or T cells enriched from blood (not recorded which). The source is a man between 18 and 35 years old who had recovered from COVID-19.

The CDR3 loop is CASSLKGVRTSYEQYF. The CDR3 DNA sequence: TGTGCCAGCAGTTTAAAGGGAGTAAGGACGTCCTACGAGCAGTACTTC. The chain employs TRBV27 and TRBJ2-7, with a weak D call TRBD2 (5 bases). The CDR3 has 16 amino acids. The V gene's germline CDR1 is MNHEY and CDR2 SMNVEV (reference sequence). V lost 2 bases and J lost 1, with 15 bases in between.